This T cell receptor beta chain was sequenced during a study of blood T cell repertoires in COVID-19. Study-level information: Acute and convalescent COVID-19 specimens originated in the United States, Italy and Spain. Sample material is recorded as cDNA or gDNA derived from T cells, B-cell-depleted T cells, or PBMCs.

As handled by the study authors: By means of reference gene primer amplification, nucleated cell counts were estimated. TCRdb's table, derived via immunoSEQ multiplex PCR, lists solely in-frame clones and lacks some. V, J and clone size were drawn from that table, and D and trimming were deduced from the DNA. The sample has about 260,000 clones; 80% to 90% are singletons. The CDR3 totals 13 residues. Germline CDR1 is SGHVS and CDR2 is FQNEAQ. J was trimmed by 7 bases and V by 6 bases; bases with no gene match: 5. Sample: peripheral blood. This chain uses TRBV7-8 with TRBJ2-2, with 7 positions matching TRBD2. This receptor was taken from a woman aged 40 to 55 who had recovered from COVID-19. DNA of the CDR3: TGTGCCAGCAGGCGAGGACTAGGCGGGGAGCTGTTTTTT. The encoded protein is CASRRGLGGELFF.